The 8 T cell receptor beta chains listed next were all sequenced from one sample in a study of T-cell reconstitution after alpha-beta-depleted transplantation in children. Preparation of the TCRbeta library was carried out with unique molecular identifiers. One entry per CDR3 protein, called by TCRdb with MiXCR from the PCR reads. Of some 590,000 distinct CDR3 sequences in the sample, 10% to 13% were seen once. The specimen was PBMCs from the stem cell graft donor, collected from the stem cell graft. These receptors all stem from a human donor who donated a stem cell graft to a child with acute myeloid leukemia.

The chain recombines TRBV29-1 with TRBJ1-1; unclear D gene. Germline V lookup: CDR1 SQVTM, CDR2 ANQGSEA. The CDR3 is made up of 12 amino acids. The germline V and J ends were trimmed by 6 bases and 2 bases, with 10 bases remaining between them. The CDR3 bases are TGCAGCGTCTCGGCTTATAACACTGAAGCTTTCTTT. This codes for CSVSAYNTEAFF.

Only a few counts were recorded for this clonotype. The chain carries TRBV4-1 and TRBJ2-4; a weak D match, TRBD1 (5 bases). V lost 0 bases and J 7 bases, leaving 16 bases between the germline ends. Per the germline V gene, CDR1 is MGHRA and CDR2 is YSYEKL. There are 16 residues in the CDR3. The CDR3 DNA reads TGCGCCAGCAGCCAAGATAATGCAGGGCCCTTCAACATTCAGTACTTC. The encoded protein is CASSQDNAGPFNIQYF.

This chain joins TRBV4-2 and TRBJ2-1; D call uncertain. The ends were cut back, 4 bases at V and 2 bases at J, with 12 bases in the middle. This CDR3 is built from 15 residues. Germline CDR1 LGHNA, CDR2 YNFKEQ. The CDR3 loop reads CASSPRTHTYNEQFF. CDR3 DNA sequence: TGTGCCAGCAGCCCACGGACCCATACCTACAATGAGCAGTTCTTC.

This chain connects TRBV12-3 or TRBV12-4 to TRBJ2-5, with 11 bases lining up with TRBD2. The V segment lost 4 bases and the J segment 4 bases; nucleotides outside the gene matches: 2. The length of the CDR3 is 14 residues. CDR3 sequence: CASSSTSGIETQYF. The CDR3 nucleotides are TGTGCCAGCAGTTCGACTAGCGGGATAGAGACCCAGTACTTC.

This clonotype was seen a handful of times. The chain has TRBV19 and TRBJ1-2; D perhaps matches TRBD1 (5 bases). With 6 bases removed from V and 0 bases from J, the gap between germline ends came to 14 bases. From germline, CDR1 is LNHDA and CDR2 SQIVND (reference sequence). This CDR3 has 15 amino acids. CDR3 amino acids: CASSRGVATNYGYTF. The CDR3 coding sequence is TGTGCCAGTAGCAGAGGGGTCGCTACTAACTATGGCTACACCTTC.

This clonotype was counted ten times or more. The J gene is TRBJ2-2, the V gene TRBV12-3 or TRBV12-4; TRBD1 agrees at 8 bases. The V and J ends lost 3 bases and 3 bases, in that order; junction bases with no gene match: 3. This CDR3 has 15 amino acids. The CDR3: CASSFPTGDTGELFF. CDR3 DNA: TGTGCCAGCAGTTTCCCGACAGGGGACACCGGGGAGCTGTTTTTT.

The table lists this clonotype with many counts. The V and J genes are TRBV6-6 and TRBJ2-2; D unclear. Germline CDR1 MNHNY, CDR2 SVGAGI (reference sequence). The CDR3 totals 13 residues. V gave up 0 bases and J gave up 7 bases, with 6 bases separating them. CDR3 in DNA: TGTGCCAGCAGTTACTCGAAGGGCGGGGAGCTGTTTTTT. This sequence encodes CASSYSKGGELFF.

This clonotype was seen only a few times. The chain carries TRBV20-1 and TRBJ2-3, with TRBD2 matching over 8 bases. Per germline, CDR1 DFQATT and CDR2 SNEGSKA (reference sequence). The CDR3 totals 16 residues. The V gene end was trimmed by 6 bases and the J gene end by 0 bases; junction bases not matched to a gene: 11. DNA of the CDR3: TGCAGTGCCATCCTACCGGGACTAGTGAGCACAGATACGCAGTATTTT. This encodes CSAILPGLVSTDTQYF.